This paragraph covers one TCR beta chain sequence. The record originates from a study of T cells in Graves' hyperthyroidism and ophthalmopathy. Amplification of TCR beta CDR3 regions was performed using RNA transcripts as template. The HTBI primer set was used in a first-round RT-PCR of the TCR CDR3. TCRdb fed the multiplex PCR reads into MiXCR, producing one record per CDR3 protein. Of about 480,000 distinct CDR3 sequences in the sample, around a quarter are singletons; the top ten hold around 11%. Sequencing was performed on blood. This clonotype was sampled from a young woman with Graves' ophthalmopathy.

CDR3: CASSKSGTSSYEQYF. The CDR3, as DNA: TGTGCCAGCAGCAAATCCGGGACTAGTTCCTACGAGCAGTACTTC. The chain uses TRBV27 and TRBJ2-7; 8 positions match TRBD2. The CDR3 loop spans 15 amino acids. Germline CDR1 is MNHEY and CDR2 is SMNVEV (reference sequence). With V trimmed by 6 bases and J by 1 base, 8 bases remained unmatched.